This TCR beta chain was captured in a study of cytomegalovirus exposure and HLA in healthy donors. Study-wide points: Later analysis identified 17,000 or so TCR beta sequences associated with HLA alleles, using a false discovery rate threshold of 0.05.

Both 60 Vbeta primers and 13 Jbeta primers went into the PCR. Only in-frame clones appear in the TCRdb table, and some are missing; sequencing was by immunoSEQ multiplex PCR. The sample includes approximately 120,000 clones, approximately 80% seen only once; the top ten take approximately 11%. This clone was counted between two and nine times. Its antigen is unidentified. Input material: PBMCs. The source of this sequence is a man aged 35-49 years in good health and CMV-seropositive.

Here the CDR3 reads CASSRRLEREQYF. CDR3 DNA sequence: TGTGCCAGCAGCCGACGCCTGGAGCGCGAGCAGTACTTC. This chain uses TRBV21-1 with TRBJ2-7; no DNA check was done on the table's D call, TRBD2. TRBV21-1 is a recognized pseudogene. The CDR3 spans 13 residues.